A selection of T cell receptor beta chains follows, all from one sample in a study of blood T cell repertoires in COVID-19. Assay used: immunoSEQ multiplex PCR; TCRdb lists only in-frame clones, some missing. The data hold about 48,000 clones, with approximately 86% observed a single time. Sequenced sample: peripheral blood. These receptors were collected from a woman of 80 years or more with acute or convalescent COVID-19. The CDR3 runs from the conserved cysteine through the conserved F or W. D genes are given only for firm matches. Clone sizes are given selectively: once, few, many, or a class where the clone is expanded.

j_call d_call v_call clone_size cdr3_nt cdr3_aa
TRBJ2-3 - TRBV7-2 - TGTGCCAGCAGCGGAGTCCCCTACTCAGATACGCAGTATTTT CASSGVPYSDTQYF
TRBJ1-1 - TRBV25-1 - TGTGCCAGCAGTTTGCAGGGAAACACTGAAGCTTTCTTT CASSLQGNTEAFF
TRBJ1-6 - TRBV7-2 - TGTGCCAGCAGCCCAGACAGAAGTTATTCACCCCTCCACTTT CASSPDRSYSPLHF
TRBJ1-5 - TRBV6-5 - TGTGCCAGCAGTTACTCAAGCAGGCAGCCCCAGCATTTT CASSYSSRQPQHF
TRBJ1-2 TRBD1 TRBV5-4 - TGTGCCAGCAGCTTGGAGGGGGCGAACCTGGGGCTGGCCTACACCTTC CASSLEGANLGLAYTF
TRBJ1-6 TRBD1 TRBV18 once TGTGCCAGCTCACCGGCAGGGGGAAATTCACCCCTCCACTTT CASSPAGGNSPLHF
TRBJ2-3 - TRBV19 - TGTGCCACACACATAGGGGGAAGTACAGATACGCAGTATTTT CATHIGGSTDTQYF
TRBJ1-4 - TRBV3-1/TRBV3-2 - TGTGCCAGCAGCCAGGTTCTCGGGGGACGGAATAATGAAAAACTGTTTTTT CASSQVLGGRNNEKLFF
TRBJ1-1 - TRBV10-1 - TGCGCCAGCAGCTACAGTGAAGCTTTCTTT CASSYSEAFF
TRBJ2-3 TRBD2 TRBV24-1 - TGTGCCACCAGTGAGAGCGGGGGAAACACAGATACGCAGTATTTT CATSESGGNTDTQYF
TRBJ1-4 TRBD1 TRBV6-8 - TGTGCCAGCAGATCATGGGACAGCGCTAATGAAAAACTGTTTTTT CASRSWDSANEKLFF
TRBJ1-1 TRBD1 TRBV3-1/TRBV3-2 - TGTGCCAGCAGCCAGTATGCGGGGACAGCTGAAGCTTTCTTT CASSQYAGTAEAFF
TRBJ1-3 TRBD1 TRBV19 medium-sized TGTGCCAGTGCCTTACAGGGGGTCTCTGGAAACACCATATATTTT CASALQGVSGNTIYF
TRBJ2-1 - TRBV9 - TGTGCCAGCAGCATTAGACAGAATGAGCAGTTCTTC CASSIRQNEQFF
TRBJ1-2 TRBD1 TRBV15 - TGTGCCACCAGCCACCCGGGACAGGGGGCCGACTATGGCTACACCTTC CATSHPGQGADYGYTF
TRBJ2-2 - TRBV23-1 once TGCGCCAGCAGTCAATCAGGCCCGGACACAGGGGAGCTGTTTTTT CASSQSGPDTGELFF
TRBJ1-6 - TRBV6-5 - TGTGCCAGCAGGCCGATCGGGGGACCCCTCCACTTT CASRPIGGPLHF
TRBJ1-3 TRBD1 TRBV9 - TGTGCCAGCAGCGAGAGGACAGGGGTAGGGGACACCATATATTTT CASSERTGVGDTIYF
TRBJ2-5 TRBD2 TRBV19 - TGTGCCAGTAGTATTAGGGGCCCCGGGACTAGCGGTGAGACCCAGTACTTC CASSIRGPGTSGETQYF
TRBJ2-3 TRBD1 TRBV7-3 - TGTGCCAGCAGCCCAACAGGGGCAGATACGCAGTATTTT CASSPTGADTQYF
TRBJ2-7 TRBD2 TRBV5-6 - TGTGCCAGCAGCTTGGACGGCTTGCGGGGGAGCTCCTACGAGCAGTACTTC CASSLDGLRGSSYEQYF
TRBJ1-4 - TRBV5-4 - TGTGCCAGCAGCTTGATGGGGGGGCGCGGGGAAAAACTGTTTTTT CASSLMGGRGEKLFF
TRBJ2-3 TRBD2 TRBV20-1 - TGCAGTGCTAGTGGAGCGGGGAGCACAGATACGCAGTATTTT CSASGAGSTDTQYF
TRBJ1-4 - TRBV30 - TGTGCCTGGAGCCGGGGGGCGGTTAATGAAAAACTGTTTTTT CAWSRGAVNEKLFF
TRBJ1-5 - TRBV20-1 - TGCAGTGCTAGTCCACAGGGTGAGGGCAATCAGCCCCAGCATTTT CSASPQGEGNQPQHF
TRBJ2-3 TRBD1 TRBV10-3 - TGTGCCATCACCGAAGGAGGGACAGGGGGGACAGATACGCAGTATTTT CAITEGGTGGTDTQYF
TRBJ2-1 TRBD2 TRBV19 - TGTGCCAGTAGTATAGCGGGGGGAGGGTATGAGCAGTTCTTC CASSIAGGGYEQFF
TRBJ1-1 TRBD1 TRBV19 few TGTGCCAGTAGTATCTCGGACAGGGGAAGTGCTTTCTTT CASSISDRGSAFF
TRBJ1-2 - TRBV6-5 - TGTGCCAGCAGCCCCGGGGGGAACTATGGCTACACCTTC CASSPGGNYGYTF
TRBJ2-5 TRBD1 TRBV5-1 - TGCGCCAGCAGCTACAGGGGGGCCGAGACCCAGTACTTC CASSYRGAETQYF
TRBJ2-5 TRBD2 TRBV3-1/TRBV3-2 - TGTGCCAGCAGCCAAGATGATCCAGCGGGGGGCCAAGAGACCCAGTACTTC CASSQDDPAGGQETQYF
TRBJ2-1 TRBD2 TRBV5-4 - TGTGCCAGCAGCTCCGTAGCGGGGAGCTCCTACAATGAGCAGTTCTTC CASSSVAGSSYNEQFF
TRBJ1-1 TRBD1 TRBV19 - TGTGCCAGTAGTTCGCGCCGGACAGGGGTGAACACTGAAGCTTTCTTT CASSSRRTGVNTEAFF
TRBJ1-1 - TRBV18 once TGTGCCAGCTCCCCGGGGGGTAATGAAGCTTTCTTT CASSPGGNEAFF
TRBJ1-6 - TRBV30 - TGTGCCTGGAGGGCAGGCTCCTATAATTCACCCCTCCACTTT CAWRAGSYNSPLHF
TRBJ2-7 TRBD1 TRBV5-1 - TGCGCCAGCAACCCCGGGGGACAGGGTCCCTACGAGCAGTACTTC CASNPGGQGPYEQYF
TRBJ1-3 TRBD1 TRBV7-2 - TGTGCCAGCAGCTTAGGGGGACAGGGCATCTCTGGAAACACCATATATTTT CASSLGGQGISGNTIYF
TRBJ1-5 - TRBV9 - TGTGCCAGCAGCGTAGAGGGGGGGAGCAATCAGCCCCAGCATTTT CASSVEGGSNQPQHF
TRBJ2-5 - TRBV4-1 - TGCGCCAGCAGCCAAGACCAGAAAGTTTGGGAGACCCAGTACTTC CASSQDQKVWETQYF
TRBJ2-5 TRBD2 TRBV4-1 - TGCGCCAGCAGCCAGGGACTAGCGGGGTTAGAGACCCAGTACTTC CASSQGLAGLETQYF
TRBJ1-1 - TRBV5-4 - TGTGCCAGCAGCTCCGGGGGGGGCAGGGACACTGAAGCTTTCTTT CASSSGGGRDTEAFF
TRBJ2-7 - TRBV7-9 - TGTGCCAGCAGCTTCCAGGGTTACCGGAACGAGCAGTACTTC CASSFQGYRNEQYF
TRBJ2-1 TRBD1 TRBV12-5 - TGTGCTAGTGGCTATAAACCCCTGGGGCAGGGGGAATACAATGAGCAGTTCTTC CASGYKPLGQGEYNEQFF
TRBJ1-5 - TRBV2 - TGTGCCAGCAAGGAGGGGTTATCAAATCAGCCCCAGCATTTT CASKEGLSNQPQHF
TRBJ1-1 - TRBV9 - TGTGCCAGCAGCGTAGAGGGGTTGGGGTCTGAAGCTTTCTTT CASSVEGLGSEAFF
TRBJ2-7 - TRBV4-1 - TGCGCCAGCAGCCTTCGATCCAGCTCCTACGAGCAGTACTTC CASSLRSSSYEQYF
TRBJ1-3 - TRBV5-1 - TGCGCCAGCAGCTTAGGAGGGGACGGAAACACCATATATTTT CASSLGGDGNTIYF
TRBJ1-4 - TRBV12-3/TRBV12-4 - TGTGCCACCAAAACAACAACTAATGAAAAACTGTTTTTT CATKTTTNEKLFF
TRBJ1-4 - TRBV29-1 - TGCAGCGTTGCAGGGAACAACGAAAAACTGTTTTTT CSVAGNNEKLFF
TRBJ2-1 - TRBV11-3 - TGTGCCAGCAGCGTACAGGGTTTGGATGAGCAGTTCTTC CASSVQGLDEQFF
TRBJ1-1 - TRBV14 - TGTGCCAGCAGCCTCGGAGGGGTGGGGAACACTGAAGCTTTCTTT CASSLGGVGNTEAFF
TRBJ1-6 TRBD1 TRBV5-5 - TGTGCCAGCAGCGGGGGACAGATTGATTCACCCCTCCACTTT CASSGGQIDSPLHF
TRBJ2-2 TRBD2 TRBV5-5 - TGTGCCAGCAGCCCCACTAGCGGGGGCACCGGGGAGCTGTTTTTT CASSPTSGGTGELFF
TRBJ1-1 - TRBV29-1 - TGCAGCGTTCAACGGGGTAGGGCGGACACTGAAGCTTTCTTT CSVQRGRADTEAFF
TRBJ2-7 TRBD1 TRBV19 - TGTGCCAGTAGACCACAGGGGGCGAGGTACGAGCAGTACTTC CASRPQGARYEQYF